A single sample gave rise to the 27 T cell receptor beta chains below, sequenced in a study of PD-L1 blockade in urothelial cancer. The method was immunoSEQ multiplex PCR; TCRdb's version includes in-frame clones alone and lacks a portion of them. The sample contains around 100,000 clones, 70% to 85% of which appear only once. This material consisted of PBMCs, taken around atezolizumab (anti-PD-L1) treatment. All receptors come from a man in his fifties or sixties with urothelial cancer.

This clone was counted once. This chain links TRBV18 with TRBJ2-2; 8 nucleotides match TRBD1. J gave up 1 base and V 4 bases, and 2 bases lay outside the gene matches. The CDR3 is made up of 15 amino acids. Germline-derived CDR1 and CDR2 are KGHSH and LQKENI. The CDR3 region has the DNA TGTGCCAGCTCACAGGGGACAGGGAACACCGGGGAGCTGTTTTTT. Protein: CASSQGTGNTGELFF.

The rearrangement uses TRBV12-2 and TRBJ2-1; the table's D gene call, TRBD1, was not cross checked with the DNA. TRBV12-2 has pseudogene status. The CDR3 is 14 residues long. The CDR3 here is CASRCTFQGDEQFF. In DNA, the CDR3 is TGTGCAAGTCGCTGCACCTTTCAGGGGGACGAGCAGTTCTTC.

This rearrangement joins TRBV5-1 to TRBJ2-3; D uncertain. V was trimmed by 2 bases and J by 3 bases, leaving 10 bases between them. Germline V lookup: CDR1 SGHRS, CDR2 YFSETQ. The CDR3 extends over 14 amino acids. CDR3 coding DNA: TGCGCCAGCAGCTTTGGGCCCAGTACAGATACGCAGTATTTT. Protein product: CASSFGPSTDTQYF.

The CDR3 bases are TGTGCCAGCTCACCAAGGACAGGGACTGGAAACACCATATATTTT. Translating gives CASSPRTGTGNTIYF. The chain joins TRBV18 to TRBJ1-3, with 8 bases matching TRBD1. This CDR3 contains 15 residues. V lost 2 bases to trimming and J lost 2 bases; unmatched junction nucleotides: 2. Germline-derived CDR1 and CDR2 are KGHSH and LQKENI.

This clone has more than one count but fewer than ten. J is TRBJ2-7 and V is TRBV7-8, with TRBD2 matching over 8 bases. The J segment lost 3 bases and the V segment lost 2 bases, leaving 12 bases of the junction unmatched. The germline CDR1 and CDR2 sequences are SGHVS and FQNEAQ. The CDR3 is 17 amino acids. CDR3 bases: TGTGCCAGCAGCTTATTTTTTCGAGAGACTAGCGACTACGAGCAGTACTTC. Amino acid sequence: CASSLFFRETSDYEQYF.

The chain couples TRBV9 to TRBJ2-3; 8 bases fit TRBD1. J gave up 6 bases and V 4 bases, and 7 bases lay outside the gene matches. The germline V gene encodes CDR1 SGDLS and CDR2 YYNGEE. The CDR3 runs 14 residues. The CDR3 nucleotides read TGTGCCAGCAGCCCTAGGACAGGGATGGATACGCAGTATTTT. It encodes CASSPRTGMDTQYF.

V is TRBV5-1 and J is TRBJ1-1; 8 nucleotides agree with TRBD1. Germline assignment: CDR1 SGHRS and CDR2 YFSETQ. The length of the CDR3 is 16 residues. J gave up 3 bases and V 0 bases, and 7 bases lay outside the gene matches. CDR3 region: CASSLGRTGWDTEAFF. In nucleotides, the CDR3 is TGCGCCAGCAGCTTGGGGAGGACAGGGTGGGACACTGAAGCTTTCTTT.

The rearrangement links TRBV7-6 to TRBJ2-1; TRBD2 is a possible D gene (6 bases). The CDR3 has 18 amino acids. Germline V gene lookup returns CDR1 SGHVS and CDR2 FNYEAQ. Trimming shortened V by 0 bases and J by 0 bases, and 15 bases separated the two germline ends. The CDR3 DNA reads TGTGCCAGCAGCTTAGCTCCGAGACTAGTCGGCTCCTACAATGAGCAGTTCTTC. Protein sequence: CASSLAPRLVGSYNEQFF.

This clone has just one count. The chain carries TRBV6-6 and TRBJ2-7; tentatively, D is TRBD2 (6 bases). The CDR3 loop spans 15 amino acids. Per germline, CDR1 MNHNY and CDR2 SVGAGI (reference sequence). Trimming stripped 2 bases from V and 8 bases from J, with 19 bases between. CDR3 DNA sequence: TGTGCCAGCAGTTACGCTGTGGGACGGACTAAACAGCAGTACTTC. Protein: CASSYAVGRTKQQYF.

Only a few counts were recorded for this clone. The V and J genes are TRBV12-1 and TRBJ2-4; the table's D call TRBD1 went unverified against the DNA. TRBV12-1 is a pseudogene locus. CDR3 size: 18 residues. The CDR3 protein is CASSFDRGGKRAKNIQYF. DNA for the CDR3: TGTGCCAGCAGCTTTGACAGGGGGGGGAAGAGAGCCAAAAACATTCAGTACTTC.

The rearrangement uses TRBV28 and TRBJ1-5, with D hard to call. The CDR3 extends over 16 amino acids. CDR1 is MDHEN, CDR2 SYDVKM, per germline. Between the trimmed V and J ends, which lost 1 base and 5 bases, there was a span of 15 bases. CDR3 nucleotides: TGTGCCAGCAGTTTATTAACTACCCCCCCCCATCAGCCCCAGCATTTT. It translates to CASSLLTTPPHQPQHF. Together with reference TRBV28 and TRBJ1-5, the CDR3 gives the full variable domain: DVKVTQSSRYLVKRTGEKVFLECVQDMDHENMFWYRQDPGLGLRLIYFSYDVKMKEKGDIPEGYSVSREKKERFSLILESASTNQTSMYLCASSLLTTPPHQPQHFGDGTRLSIL.

The V gene is TRBV15, the J gene TRBJ2-2, with 7 positions matching TRBD2. The CDR3 runs 16 residues. Trimming took 8 bases from V and 1 from J; bases not matched to a gene: 10. Germline V gene data show CDR1 as LNHNV and CDR2 as YYDKDF (reference sequence). In DNA, the CDR3 is TGTGCCACCTCCCAACGACAGCGGGAGAACACCGGGGAGCTGTTTTTT. This gives the protein CATSQRQRENTGELFF.

V gene TRBV9 combines with J gene TRBJ2-2, with 16 nucleotides matching TRBD2. CDR3 length equals 18 residues. The junction had 10 bases not matched to a gene; V was cut back by 4 bases and J by 7 bases. Per the germline V gene, CDR1 is SGDLS and CDR2 is YYNGEE. DNA of the CDR3: TGTGCCAGCAGCCGGGGACTAGCGGGAGGGCCGAAGGGCGGGGAGCTGTTTTTT. The encoded protein is CASSRGLAGGPKGGELFF.

V gene TRBV28 combines with J gene TRBJ2-7; the D gene is possibly TRBD1 (6 bases). The CDR3 contains 15 residues. Deletions cut 5 bases from V and 3 bases from J, with 17 bases between. Germline values: CDR1 MDHEN, CDR2 SYDVKM. The CDR3 reads CASSVLGAFIYEQYF. CDR3 nucleotides: TGTGCCAGCAGTGTCCTGGGGGCCTTTATCTACGAGCAGTACTTC.

This chain connects TRBV7-9 to TRBJ1-6; TRBD1 matches at 10 bases. Germline V gene sequence: CDR1 SEHNR, CDR2 FQNEAQ (reference sequence). CDR3 length: 19 residues. The trim removed 5 bases at V and 7 bases at J, leaving 17 bases unmatched. The CDR3 region has the DNA TGTGCCAGCAGCCGGAGTGGGGACAGGGGACAAACGGGGAATTCACCCCTCCACTTT. Protein product: CASSRSGDRGQTGNSPLHF.

This CDR3 reads CASSSGTGEKLFF. For the CDR3, the DNA is TGCGCCAGCAGCTCCGGGACTGGTGAAAAACTGTTTTTT. The gene calls are TRBV5-1 and TRBJ1-4; tentatively, D is TRBD1 (5 bases). Trimming cost V 3 bases and J 7 bases, with 10 bases left between them. Germline V gene data show CDR1 as SGHRS and CDR2 as YFSETQ. This CDR3 has 13 amino acids.

This clone was seen more than once but under ten times. The rearrangement links TRBV18 to TRBJ1-1; 8 bases fit TRBD1. The CDR3 sequence is 13 residues long. With V trimmed by 2 bases and J by 7 bases, 3 bases remained unmatched. In germline, CDR1 is KGHSH, CDR2 LQKENI. CDR3 DNA sequence: TGTGCCAGCTCACCAAGGGGACAGGTTGAAGCTTTCTTT. Translation: CASSPRGQVEAFF. Using reference TRBV18 and TRBJ1-1 for the parts outside the CDR3, the full variable domain is NAGVMQNPRHLVRRRGQEARLRCSPMKGHSHVYWYRQLPEEGLKFMVYLQKENIIDESGMPKERFSAEFPKEGPSILRIQQVVRGDSAAYFCASSPRGQVEAFFGQGTRLTVV.

The V gene is TRBV27, the J gene TRBJ2-5, with 8 bases matching TRBD1. Germline CDR1 is MNHEY and CDR2 is SMNVEV (reference sequence). V lost 5 bases and J lost 14; bases outside the gene matches: 7. The CDR3 spans 11 residues. CDR3 amino acids: CASSPGQGIYF. The CDR3, as DNA: TGTGCCAGCAGTCCCGGACAGGGAATTTACTTC.

The chain uses TRBV5-1 and TRBJ1-4, with D perhaps matching TRBD1 (6 bases). The CDR3 length is 14 residues. Germline assignment: CDR1 SGHRS and CDR2 YFSETQ. V lost 2 bases and J lost 8, with 13 bases in between. CDR3 DNA: TGCGCCAGCAGCTTAGGGGGAATAGGGGAAAAACTGTTTTTT. It is translated as CASSLGGIGEKLFF. Based on the CDR3 plus reference TRBV5-1 and TRBJ1-4, the full variable domain is KAGVTQTPRYLIKTRGQQVTLSCSPISGHRSVSWYQQTPGQGLQFLFEYFSETQRNKGNFPGRFSGRQFSNSRSEMNVSTLELGDSALYLCASSLGGIGEKLFFGSGTQLSVL.

The J gene is TRBJ1-1, the V gene TRBV11-2; 7 bases match TRBD1. J gave up 0 bases and V 5 bases, and 6 bases lay outside the gene matches. The CDR3 contains 15 residues. CDR1 is SGHAT, CDR2 FQNNGV, per germline. The CDR3 region is CASSAQGMMNTEAFF. For the CDR3, the DNA is TGTGCCAGCAGCGCACAGGGGATGATGAACACTGAAGCTTTCTTT. The entire variable domain, with the rest obtained from reference TRBV11-2 and TRBJ1-1, is as follows: EAGVAQSPRYKIIEKRQSVAFWCNPISGHATLYWYQQILGQGPKLLIQFQNNGVVDDSQLPKDRFSAERLKGVDSTLKIQPAKLEDSAVYLCASSAQGMMNTEAFFGQGTRLTVV.

The gene calls are TRBV7-2 and TRBJ1-1; 8 nucleotides align to TRBD1. This CDR3 has 15 amino acids. Germline V lookup: CDR1 SGHTA, CDR2 FQGNSA. The V segment lost 3 bases and the J segment 1 base; nucleotides outside the gene matches: 4. The CDR3: CASSFSGGGNTEAFF. The CDR3 DNA is TGTGCCAGCAGCTTCTCAGGGGGCGGGAACACTGAAGCTTTCTTT.

V usage is TRBV6-6 and J usage is TRBJ2-5, with D tentatively TRBD1 (5 bases). Trimming removed 8 bases from V and 0 bases from J, with 16 bases in between. Looked up from germline, CDR1 is MNHNY and CDR2 is SVGAGI (reference sequence). This CDR3 is built from 15 residues. CDR3 amino acids: CASSTLGQNQETQYF. In DNA form, the CDR3 reads TGTGCCAGCTCCACCCTGGGGCAGAACCAAGAGACCCAGTACTTC.

Comments on this clone: Other DNA sequences within the sample encode an identical CDR3. The gene calls are TRBV18 and TRBJ2-3; 9 positions agree with TRBD2. Trimming at V came to 2 bases and at J to 0 bases, leaving 0 bases not matched to a gene. CDR3 length: 15 amino acids. Germline V lookup: CDR1 KGHSH, CDR2 LQKENI. This chain's CDR3 is CASSPTSGSTDTQYF. The CDR3 DNA reads TGTGCCAGCTCACCAACTAGCGGGAGCACAGATACGCAGTATTTT.

The rearrangement uses TRBV5-1 and TRBJ2-5, with TRBD2 identical over 7 bases. From germline, CDR1 is SGHRS and CDR2 YFSETQ. The V and J ends lost 4 bases and 3 bases, in that order; junction bases with no gene match: 6. The CDR3 runs to 14 residues. CDR3 in DNA: TGCGCCAGCAGCCGGGGGACTACAGAAGAGACCCAGTACTTC. Its translation: CASSRGTTEETQYF. The full variable domain, rest sourced from reference TRBV5-1 and TRBJ2-5, is KAGVTQTPRYLIKTRGQQVTLSCSPISGHRSVSWYQQTPGQGLQFLFEYFSETQRNKGNFPGRFSGRQFSNSRSEMNVSTLELGDSALYLCASSRGTTEETQYFGPGTRLLVL.

The chain has TRBV7-2 and TRBJ1-2, with 7 bases that match TRBD1. The junction had 6 bases not matched to a gene; V was cut back by 1 base and J by 7 bases. The CDR3 has 14 amino acids. Germline V gene data show CDR1 as SGHTA and CDR2 as FQGNSA. CDR3 sequence (DNA): TGTGCCAGCAGCTTAGTTGGCCCAGGGGGTGGCTACACCTTC. This translates into CASSLVGPGGGYTF.

This clone was recorded only once. V gene TRBV5-1 combines with J gene TRBJ2-5, with 9 bases lining up with TRBD2. The CDR3 covers 15 residues. The germline V gene has CDR1 SGHRS and CDR2 YFSETQ. The J segment lost 3 bases and the V segment lost 3 bases, leaving 6 bases of the junction unmatched. The DNA for the CDR3 is TGCGCCAGCAGCTCCGGGACTAGCAGGGAAGAGACCCAGTACTTC. This encodes CASSSGTSREETQYF.

V gene TRBV11-2 combines with J gene TRBJ2-2, with TRBD2 as a possible D gene (6 bases). Trimming removed 4 bases from V and 2 bases from J, with 17 bases in between. The CDR3 is 17 residues long. Per the germline V gene, CDR1 is SGHAT and CDR2 is FQNNGV. CDR3 in DNA: TGTGCCAGCAGCTGGACTGCCGGGAGAGCCAACACCGGGGAGCTGTTTTTT. Translating it yields CASSWTAGRANTGELFF.